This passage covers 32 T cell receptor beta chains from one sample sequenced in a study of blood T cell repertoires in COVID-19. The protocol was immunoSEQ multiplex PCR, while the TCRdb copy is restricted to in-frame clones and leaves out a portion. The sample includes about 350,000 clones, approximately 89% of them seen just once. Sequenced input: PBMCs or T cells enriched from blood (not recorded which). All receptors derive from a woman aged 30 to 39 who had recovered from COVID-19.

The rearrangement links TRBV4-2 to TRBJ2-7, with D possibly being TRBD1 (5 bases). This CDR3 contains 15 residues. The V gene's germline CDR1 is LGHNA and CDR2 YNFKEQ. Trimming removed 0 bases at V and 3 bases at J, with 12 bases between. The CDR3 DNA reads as TGTGCCAGCAGCCAAGATCTTAGGGGAATCTACGAGCAGTACTTC. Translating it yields CASSQDLRGIYEQYF.

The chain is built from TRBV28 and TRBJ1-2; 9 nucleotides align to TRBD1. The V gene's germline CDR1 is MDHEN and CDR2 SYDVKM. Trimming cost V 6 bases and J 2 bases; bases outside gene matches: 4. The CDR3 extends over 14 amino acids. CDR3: CASRTGQGNYGYTF. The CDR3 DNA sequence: TGTGCCAGCAGAACCGGACAGGGGAACTATGGCTACACCTTC.

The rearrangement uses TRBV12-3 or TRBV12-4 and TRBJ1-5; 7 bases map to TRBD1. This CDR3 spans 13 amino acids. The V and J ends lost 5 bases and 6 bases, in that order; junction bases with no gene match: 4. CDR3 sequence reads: CASSPRQGQPQHF. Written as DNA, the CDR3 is TGTGCCAGCAGTCCTAGACAGGGTCAGCCCCAGCATTTT.

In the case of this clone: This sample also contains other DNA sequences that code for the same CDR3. The CDR3 is CASSVGQIGNTIYF. DNA of the CDR3: TGTGCCAGCAGCGTAGGACAGATTGGAAACACCATATATTTT. The chain couples TRBV9 to TRBJ1-3; maybe TRBD1 (5 bases). Trimming pared 0 bases from V and 3 bases from J, leaving 7 bases between. This CDR3 is 14 amino acids long. CDR1 and CDR2 (germline): SGDLS, YYNGEE.

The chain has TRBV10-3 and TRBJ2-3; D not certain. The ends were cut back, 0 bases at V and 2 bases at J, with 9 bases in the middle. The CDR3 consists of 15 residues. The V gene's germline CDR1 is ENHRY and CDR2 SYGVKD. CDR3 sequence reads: CAISESSVPTDTQYF. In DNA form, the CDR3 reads TGTGCCATCAGTGAGTCCAGTGTCCCCACAGATACGCAGTATTTT.

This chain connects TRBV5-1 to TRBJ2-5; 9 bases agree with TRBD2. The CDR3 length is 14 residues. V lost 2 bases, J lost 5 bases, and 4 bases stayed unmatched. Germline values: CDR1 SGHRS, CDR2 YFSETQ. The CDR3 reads CASSFSGGPETQYF. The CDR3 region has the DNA TGCGCCAGCAGCTTTAGCGGGGGCCCGGAGACCCAGTACTTC.

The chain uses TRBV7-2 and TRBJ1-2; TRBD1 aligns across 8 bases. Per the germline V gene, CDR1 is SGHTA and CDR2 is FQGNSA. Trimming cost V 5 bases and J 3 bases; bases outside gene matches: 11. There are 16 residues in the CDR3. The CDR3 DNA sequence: TGTGCCAGCAGCCAAGACAGGGGAAGAGGGCACTATGGCTACACCTTC. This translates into CASSQDRGRGHYGYTF. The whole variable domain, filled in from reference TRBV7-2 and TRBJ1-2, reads GAGVSQSPSNKVTEKGKDVELRCDPISGHTALYWYRQSLGQGLEFLIYFQGNSAPDKSGLPSDRFSAERTGGSVSTLTIQRTQQEDSAVYLCASSQDRGRGHYGYTFGSGTRLTVV.

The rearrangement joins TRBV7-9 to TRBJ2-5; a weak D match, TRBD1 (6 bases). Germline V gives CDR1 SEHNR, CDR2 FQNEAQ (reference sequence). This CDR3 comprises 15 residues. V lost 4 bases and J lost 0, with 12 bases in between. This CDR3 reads CASSSGDWYQETQYF. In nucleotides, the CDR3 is TGTGCCAGCAGCTCAGGGGATTGGTACCAAGAGACCCAGTACTTC.

Here the CDR3 reads CASSRLGQLSGYTF. DNA for the CDR3: TGTGCCAGTAGTCGGCTGGGACAGCTTTCGGGCTACACCTTC. The chain has TRBV19 and TRBJ1-2, with 7 bases lining up with TRBD1. J was trimmed by 8 bases and V by 5 bases; bases with no gene match: 11. This CDR3 has 14 amino acids. CDR1 LNHDA and CDR2 SQIVND come from the germline V gene (reference sequence).

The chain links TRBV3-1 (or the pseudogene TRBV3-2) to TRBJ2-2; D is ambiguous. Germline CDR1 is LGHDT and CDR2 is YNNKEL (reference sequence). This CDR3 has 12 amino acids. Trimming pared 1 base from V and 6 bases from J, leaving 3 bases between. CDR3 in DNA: TGTGCCAGCAGCCAAGGAGCCGGGGAGCTGTTTTTT. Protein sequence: CASSQGAGELFF.

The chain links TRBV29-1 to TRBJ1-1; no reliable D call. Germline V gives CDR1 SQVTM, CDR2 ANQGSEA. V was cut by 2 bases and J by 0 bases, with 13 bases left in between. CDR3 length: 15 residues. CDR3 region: CSVELKRIMNTEAFF. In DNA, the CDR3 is TGCAGCGTTGAATTGAAGCGGATCATGAACACTGAAGCTTTCTTT.

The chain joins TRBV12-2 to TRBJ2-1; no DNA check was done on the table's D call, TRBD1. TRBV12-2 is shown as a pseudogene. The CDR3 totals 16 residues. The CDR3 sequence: CASRFRNRGRFHEQFF. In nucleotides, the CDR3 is TGTGCAAGTCGCTTCCGTAACAGGGGGCGGTTCCATGAGCAGTTCTTC.

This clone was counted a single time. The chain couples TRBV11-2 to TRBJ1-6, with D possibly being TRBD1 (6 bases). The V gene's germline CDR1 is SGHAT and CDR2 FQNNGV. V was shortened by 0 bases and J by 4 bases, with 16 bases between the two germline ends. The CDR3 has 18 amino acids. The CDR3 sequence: CASSLDETGPNYNSPLHF. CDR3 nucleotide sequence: TGTGCCAGCAGCTTAGATGAGACAGGTCCCAATTATAATTCACCCCTCCACTTT.

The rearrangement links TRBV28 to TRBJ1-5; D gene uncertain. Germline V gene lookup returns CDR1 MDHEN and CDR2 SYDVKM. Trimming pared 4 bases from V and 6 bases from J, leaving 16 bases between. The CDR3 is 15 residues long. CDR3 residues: CASSSPQALAQPQHF. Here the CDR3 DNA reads TGTGCCAGCAGTTCCCCCCAGGCCCTGGCTCAGCCCCAGCATTTT.

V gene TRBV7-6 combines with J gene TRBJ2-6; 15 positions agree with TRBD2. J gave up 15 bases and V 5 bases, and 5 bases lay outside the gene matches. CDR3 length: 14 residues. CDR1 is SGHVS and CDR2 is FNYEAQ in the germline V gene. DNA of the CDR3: TGTGCCAGCAGCCCAGGACTAGCGGGGGGGTCCCTGACTTTC. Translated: CASSPGLAGGSLTF.

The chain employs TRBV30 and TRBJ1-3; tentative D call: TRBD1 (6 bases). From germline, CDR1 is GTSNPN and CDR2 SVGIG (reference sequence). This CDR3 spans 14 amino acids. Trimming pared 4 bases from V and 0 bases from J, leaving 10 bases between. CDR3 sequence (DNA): TGTGCCTGGACTACAGGGATCTCTGGAAACACCATATATTTT. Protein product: CAWTTGISGNTIYF.

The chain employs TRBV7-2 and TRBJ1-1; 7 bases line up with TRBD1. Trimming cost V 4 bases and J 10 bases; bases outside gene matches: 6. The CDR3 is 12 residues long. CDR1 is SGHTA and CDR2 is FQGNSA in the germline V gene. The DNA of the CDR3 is TGTGCCAGCAGCTCGCAGCAGGGGGGAGCTTTCTTT. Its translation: CASSSQQGGAFF.

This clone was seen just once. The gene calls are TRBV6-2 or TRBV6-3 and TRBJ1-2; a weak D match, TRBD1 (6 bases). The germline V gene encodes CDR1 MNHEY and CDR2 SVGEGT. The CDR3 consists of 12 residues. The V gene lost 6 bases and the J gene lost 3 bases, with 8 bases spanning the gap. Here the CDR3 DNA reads TGTGCCAGCAGCCAGGGGTACTATGGCTACACCTTC. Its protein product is CASSQGYYGYTF.

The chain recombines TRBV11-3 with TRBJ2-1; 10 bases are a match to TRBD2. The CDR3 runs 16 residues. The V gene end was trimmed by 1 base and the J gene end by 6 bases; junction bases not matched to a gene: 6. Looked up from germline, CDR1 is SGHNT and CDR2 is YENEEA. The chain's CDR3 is CASSLVSLAGGNEQFF. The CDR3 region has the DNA TGTGCCAGCAGCTTAGTGTCGTTAGCGGGGGGCAATGAGCAGTTCTTC.

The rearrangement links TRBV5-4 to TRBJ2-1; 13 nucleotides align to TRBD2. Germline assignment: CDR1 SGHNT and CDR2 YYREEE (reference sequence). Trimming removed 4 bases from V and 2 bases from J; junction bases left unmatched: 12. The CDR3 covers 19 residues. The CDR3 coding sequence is TGTGCCAGCAGCCCGGCGAACCGGACTAGCGGGAGTACCTACAATGAGCAGTTCTTC. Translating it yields CASSPANRTSGSTYNEQFF.

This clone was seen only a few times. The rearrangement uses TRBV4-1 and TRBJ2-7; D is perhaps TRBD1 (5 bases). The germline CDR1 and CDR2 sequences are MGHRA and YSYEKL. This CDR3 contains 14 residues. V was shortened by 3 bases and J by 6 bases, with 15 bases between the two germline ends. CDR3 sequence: CASSQIGWGGEQYF. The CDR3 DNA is TGCGCCAGCAGCCAGATAGGGTGGGGCGGCGAGCAGTACTTC.

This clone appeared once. CDR3 in DNA: TGTGCCAGCAGTATGACAGGGTATGGCTACACCTTC. Translation gives CASSMTGYGYTF. The V call is TRBV27, the J call TRBJ1-2; TRBD1 aligns across 7 bases. The trim removed 5 bases at V and 5 bases at J, leaving 2 bases unmatched. Germline V gene data show CDR1 as MNHEY and CDR2 as SMNVEV (reference sequence). The CDR3 totals 12 residues.

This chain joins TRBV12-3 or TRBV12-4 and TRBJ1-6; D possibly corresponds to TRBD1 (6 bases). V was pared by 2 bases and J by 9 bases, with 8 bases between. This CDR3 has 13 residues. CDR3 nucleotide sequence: TGTGCCAGCAGTTTACAGGGGCTTTCACCCCTCCACTTT. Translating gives CASSLQGLSPLHF.

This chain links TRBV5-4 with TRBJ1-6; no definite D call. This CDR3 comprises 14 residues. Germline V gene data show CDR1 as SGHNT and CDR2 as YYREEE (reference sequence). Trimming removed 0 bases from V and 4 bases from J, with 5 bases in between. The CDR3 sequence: CASSLAGYNSPLHF. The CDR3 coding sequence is TGTGCCAGCAGCTTGGCGGGTTATAATTCACCCCTCCACTTT.

The CDR3 coding sequence is TGTGCCAGTAGTCCCGGGACAGGTCGAGCCAAAAACATTCAGTACTTC. Its translation: CASSPGTGRAKNIQYF. J is TRBJ2-4 and V is TRBV19, with TRBD1 matching 8 bases. The CDR3 loop spans 16 amino acids. The junction had 6 bases not matched to a gene; V was cut back by 5 bases and J by 0 bases. The germline V gene encodes CDR1 LNHDA and CDR2 SQIVND (reference sequence). Full variable domain (outside the CDR3, taken from reference TRBV19 and TRBJ2-4): DGGITQSPKYLFRKEGQNVTLSCEQNLNHDAMYWYRQDPGQGLRLIYYSQIVNDFQKGDIAEGYSVSREKKESFPLTVTSAQKNPTAFYLCASSPGTGRAKNIQYFGAGTRLSVL.

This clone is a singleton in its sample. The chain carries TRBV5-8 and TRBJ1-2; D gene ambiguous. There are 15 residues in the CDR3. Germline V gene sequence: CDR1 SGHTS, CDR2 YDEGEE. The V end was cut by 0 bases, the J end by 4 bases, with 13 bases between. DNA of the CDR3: TGTGCCAGCAGCTTGGCCCCGCGGAGAGGCTATGGCTACACCTTC. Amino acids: CASSLAPRRGYGYTF.

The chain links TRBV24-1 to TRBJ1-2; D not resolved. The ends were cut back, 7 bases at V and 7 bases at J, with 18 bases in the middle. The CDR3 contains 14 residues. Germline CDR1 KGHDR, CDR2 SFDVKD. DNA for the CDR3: TGTGCCACCAGCAGGAGTGGAGGGATCGGTGGCTACACCTTC. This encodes CATSRSGGIGGYTF.

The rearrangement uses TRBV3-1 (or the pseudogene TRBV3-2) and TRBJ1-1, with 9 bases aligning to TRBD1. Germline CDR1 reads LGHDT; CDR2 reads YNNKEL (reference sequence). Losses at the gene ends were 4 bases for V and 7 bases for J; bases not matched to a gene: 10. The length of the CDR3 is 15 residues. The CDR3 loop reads CASSPGTGRFGEAFF. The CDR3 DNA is TGTGCCAGCAGCCCCGGGACAGGGAGATTCGGTGAAGCTTTCTTT.

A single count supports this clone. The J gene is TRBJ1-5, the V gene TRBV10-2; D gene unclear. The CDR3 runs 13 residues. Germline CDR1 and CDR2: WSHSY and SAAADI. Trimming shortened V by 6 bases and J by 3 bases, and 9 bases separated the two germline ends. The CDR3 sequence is CASRESNNQPQHF. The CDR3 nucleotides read TGCGCCAGCAGAGAGAGCAACAATCAGCCCCAGCATTTT.

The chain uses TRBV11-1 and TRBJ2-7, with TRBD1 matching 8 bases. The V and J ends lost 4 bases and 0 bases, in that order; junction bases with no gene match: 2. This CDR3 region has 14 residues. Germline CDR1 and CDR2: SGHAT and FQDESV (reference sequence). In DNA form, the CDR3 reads TGTGCCAGCAGCTCGGACAGGGTCTCCTACGAGCAGTACTTC. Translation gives CASSSDRVSYEQYF.

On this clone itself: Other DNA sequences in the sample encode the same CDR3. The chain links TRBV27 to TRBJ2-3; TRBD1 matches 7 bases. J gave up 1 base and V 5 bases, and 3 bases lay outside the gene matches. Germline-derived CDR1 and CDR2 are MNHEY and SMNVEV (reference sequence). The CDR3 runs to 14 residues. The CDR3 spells CASSLDRGTDTQYF. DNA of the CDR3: TGTGCCAGCAGTCTCGACAGGGGCACAGATACGCAGTATTTT.

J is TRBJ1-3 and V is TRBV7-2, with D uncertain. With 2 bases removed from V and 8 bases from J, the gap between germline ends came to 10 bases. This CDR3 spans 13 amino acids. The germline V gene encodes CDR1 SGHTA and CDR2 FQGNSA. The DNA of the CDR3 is TGTGCCAGCAGCTTATTTCTCGGTGACACCATATATTTT. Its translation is CASSLFLGDTIYF.